Listed below are T cell receptor beta chains from one sample, sequenced in a study of radiotherapy plus CTLA-4 blockade in lung cancer. Profiling relied on immunoSEQ multiplex PCR, and the TCRdb table lists in-frame clones only, not all of them. The sample has under 55,000 clones, approximately 78% seen once. The sequencing here drew on peripheral blood, taken from a patient treated with radiotherapy plus ipilimumab. The receptors come from a human donor with non-small cell lung cancer who had stable disease on radiotherapy plus ipilimumab. The CDR3 runs from the conserved cysteine through the conserved F or W. The D gene is left open where the match is weak. Clone size appears in some rows only: once, few, many, or a class for an expanded clone.

TGTGCCAGCAGTGAAGCACGCGGGTCCGGGGAGCTGTTTTTT	CASSEARGSGELFF	TRBJ2-2	TRBV2	14	.	.
TGCGCCAGCAGCCCGAGGACTGCCTCCTACGAGCAGTACTTC	CASSPRTASYEQYF	TRBJ2-7	TRBV5-1	14	.	.
TGTGCCAGCAGTATCACCGGGACAGGGGCCCACGAGCAGTACTTC	CASSITGTGAHEQYF	TRBJ2-7	TRBV25-1	15	.	TRBD1
TGTGCCAGCAGCAGAACAGGGGGCGCTGGGGCCAACGTCCTGACTTTC	CASSRTGGAGANVLTF	TRBJ2-6	TRBV7-2	16	once	TRBD1
TGTGCCAGCAGTAAAGGGACAGGACTTTGGAACACTGAAGCTTTCTTT	CASSKGTGLWNTEAFF	TRBJ1-1	TRBV6-1	16	.	TRBD1
TGTGCCAGCAGGGAGAATCTAGCGGGAGGGCCTGGTAATGAGCAGTTCTTC	CASRENLAGGPGNEQFF	TRBJ2-1	TRBV2	17	.	TRBD2
TGTGCCAGCAGTCCCGGGATTCTAGCCAAAAACATTCAGTACTTC	CASSPGILAKNIQYF	TRBJ2-4	TRBV28	15	few	.
TGTGCCAGCAGTTTCCGACAGGGGACGCAGTATTTT	CASSFRQGTQYF	TRBJ2-3	TRBV28	12	.	TRBD1
TGTGCCAGTAGTATAGGGACACATAGCAATCAGCCCCAGCATTTT	CASSIGTHSNQPQHF	TRBJ1-5	TRBV19	15	few	.
TGTGCCAGCAGTATAGACAGGTCACAGCAGCCCCAGCATTTT	CASSIDRSQQPQHF	TRBJ1-5	TRBV6-1	14	.	.
TGTGCCAGCAGCTTAACTATCAGGGACGAGCAGTACTTC	CASSLTIRDEQYF	TRBJ2-7	TRBV7-3	13	.	.
TGTGCCAGTAGTATTTCGGGGGGGGTCACAGATACGCAGTATTTT	CASSISGGVTDTQYF	TRBJ2-3	TRBV19	15	.	TRBD2
TGCGCCAGCAGCCTCGCGGTGGGGGGGGGCAGAAATGAGCAGTTCTTC	CASSLAVGGGRNEQFF	TRBJ2-1	TRBV5-1	16	.	.
TGTGCCAGCTCACCAATGAGGCAGGGACAGGCAGCTTTCTTT	CASSPMRQGQAAFF	TRBJ1-1	TRBV18	14	once	TRBD1
TGTGCCACCAGCAGAGGTCCAGCAACTACTTCACCCCTCCACTTT	CATSRGPATTSPLHF	TRBJ1-6	TRBV15	15	.	.
TGTGCCAGTGCCCCTCCGGGGGGAAACACCATATATTTT	CASAPPGGNTIYF	TRBJ1-3	TRBV19	13	.	.
TGTGCCAGCAGTTTCCCCCGCGGACAGCTATTACGCACTGAAGCTTTCTTT	CASSFPRGQLLRTEAFF	TRBJ1-1	TRBV28	17	.	.
TGCGCCAGCAGCCAACAAGGACTAGCGGGAGAATTGGGTCTCTACGAGCAGTACTTC	CASSQQGLAGELGLYEQYF	TRBJ2-7	TRBV4-1	19	.	TRBD2
TGTGCCAGCACCCTAGCCCCAGAGCAGTACTTC	CASTLAPEQYF	TRBJ2-7	TRBV5-4	11	few	.
TGTGCCAGCAGCCGACCCGACAGGGGCCAAGAGACCCAGTACTTC	CASSRPDRGQETQYF	TRBJ2-5	TRBV7-9	15	.	TRBD1
TGTGCCAGCAAGTGGGGGGACAATCAGCCCCAGCATTTT	CASKWGDNQPQHF	TRBJ1-5	TRBV28	13	.	.
TGTGCCAGCAGTTTAGGTGGAGTAGCCCTTCCCCTTGGGGCCAACGTCCTGACTTTC	CASSLGGVALPLGANVLTF	TRBJ2-6	TRBV28	19	.	.
TGTGCCAGCAGCTCACTAGCGGATGATATGTCCGGGGAGCTGTTTTTT	CASSSLADDMSGELFF	TRBJ2-2	TRBV5-5	16	.	TRBD2
TGTGCCAGCAGTCTACTAGCGCCCAACAATGAGCAGTTCTTC	CASSLLAPNNEQFF	TRBJ2-1	TRBV27	14	.	TRBD2
TGTGCCAGCAGTACTAGGGAGGCTAGCACAGATACGCAGTATTTT	CASSTREASTDTQYF	TRBJ2-3	TRBV6-5	15	.	.
TGTGCCAGCCAGCCGGGGGGCGGCTATGGCTACACCTTC	CASQPGGGYGYTF	TRBJ1-2	TRBV28	13	once	.
TGCGCCAGCGGGGGACAGGGGAGCTCCTACGAGCAGTACTTC	CASGGQGSSYEQYF	TRBJ2-7	TRBV10-2	14	.	TRBD1
TGTGCCAGCAGCCTAGGGGGCACAGGCTACGGCTACACCTTC	CASSLGGTGYGYTF	TRBJ1-2	TRBV5-4	14	.	TRBD1
TGTGCCAGCAGCCAAGATGGTAGCGCTAACACCGGGGAGCTGTTTTTT	CASSQDGSANTGELFF	TRBJ2-2	TRBV4-2	16	.	.
TGCGCCAGCAGCGTGGGACAGGGGATCACCGGGGAGCTGTTTTTT	CASSVGQGITGELFF	TRBJ2-2	TRBV5-1	15	.	TRBD1
TGCGCCAGCAGCGACGTCTTTAGCGGGGTTGGGACCGGGGAGCTGTTTTTT	CASSDVFSGVGTGELFF	TRBJ2-2	TRBV5-1	17	.	TRBD2
TGTGCCACCGACGGACTAGCGGACTCCTACGAGCAGTACTTC	CATDGLADSYEQYF	TRBJ2-7	TRBV2	14	.	TRBD2
TGTGCCGGTAGTATAGGGGGCCTAGCGGGAGCGTATTTT	CAGSIGGLAGAYF	TRBJ2-3	TRBV19	13	.	TRBD2
TGTGCCTGGGGGGTACAGGGCCCTAATCAGCCCCAGCATTTT	CAWGVQGPNQPQHF	TRBJ1-5	TRBV30	14	once	.
TGTGCCAGCAGCGCTCCGGGACAAACCCCCCAGGATGAAAAACTGTTTTTT	CASSAPGQTPQDEKLFF	TRBJ1-4	TRBV9	17	.	.
TGTGCCAGCAGCGCCTACATCGGGGGATCCACCGGGGAGCTGTTTTTT	CASSAYIGGSTGELFF	TRBJ2-2	TRBV5-8	16	once	.
TGTGCCAGCTCACCAAGGGTCGGGGGTCTAGAAGAGACCCAGTACTTC	CASSPRVGGLEETQYF	TRBJ2-5	TRBV18	16	.	.
TGTGCTGGCGGGAACAACGGCAATCAGCCCCAGCATTTT	CAGGNNGNQPQHF	TRBJ1-5	TRBV28	13	.	.
TGTGCCAGCTCACCGTCCGCGCGAAGATATGAGGAGACCCAGTACTTC	CASSPSARRYEETQYF	TRBJ2-5	TRBV18	16	.	.
TGTGCCAGCATGACTAGCGGGACACCAATGGGTGGTACAGATACGCAGTATTTT	CASMTSGTPMGGTDTQYF	TRBJ2-3	TRBV5-4	18	.	TRBD2